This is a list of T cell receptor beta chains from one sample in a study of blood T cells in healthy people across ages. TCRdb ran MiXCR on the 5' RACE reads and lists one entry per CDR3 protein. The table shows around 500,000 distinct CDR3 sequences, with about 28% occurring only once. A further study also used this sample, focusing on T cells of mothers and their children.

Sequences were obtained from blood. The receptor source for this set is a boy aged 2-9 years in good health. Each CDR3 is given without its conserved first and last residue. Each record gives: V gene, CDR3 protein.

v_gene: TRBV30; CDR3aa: AWSRTRGNTIY
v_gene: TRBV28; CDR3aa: ASSPWDQTYYGYT
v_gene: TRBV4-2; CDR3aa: ASSRRRLNTGELF
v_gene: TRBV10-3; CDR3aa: AISEGGTLEAF
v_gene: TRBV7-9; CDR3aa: AQGQGTQY
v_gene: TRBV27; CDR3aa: ASRRTSGGQETQY
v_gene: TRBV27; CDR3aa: ASALAGVHEQY
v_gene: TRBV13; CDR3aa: ASSRGGAGNEQF
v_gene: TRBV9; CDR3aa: ASSAGTDDGELF
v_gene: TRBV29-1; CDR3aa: SVEKGLAEEETQY
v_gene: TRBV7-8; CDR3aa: ASRRTADQY
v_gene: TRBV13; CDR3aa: ASRLVDHPDTQY
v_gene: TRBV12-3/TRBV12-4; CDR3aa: ASSRGQVDYGYT
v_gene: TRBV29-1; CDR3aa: SVELTGNSYEQY
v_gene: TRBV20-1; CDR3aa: SALDRGKNEQY
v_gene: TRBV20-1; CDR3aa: SARRGGGSNQPQH
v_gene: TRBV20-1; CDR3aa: SAREWGNGEP
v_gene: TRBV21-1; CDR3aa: ASNGKIPLTNYVPYEQY
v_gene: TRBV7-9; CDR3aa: ASSPPLAGTAQYEQY
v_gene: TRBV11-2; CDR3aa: ASSSGWSVLAPRAFQQY
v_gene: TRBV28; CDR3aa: ASTYKGGYEQY
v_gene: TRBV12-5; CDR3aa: ASGLTNFTGTGSYGYT
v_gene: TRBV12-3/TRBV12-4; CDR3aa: ASSLFSANQETQY
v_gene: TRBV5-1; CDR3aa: ASSLVGEGDGYT
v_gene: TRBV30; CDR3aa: VWSALQGNTIY
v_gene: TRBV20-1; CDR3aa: SAGDTGSLMNTEAF
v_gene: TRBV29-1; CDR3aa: SVEDWRAPDEQL
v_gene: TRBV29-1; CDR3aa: SVDGTGGASGDTEAF
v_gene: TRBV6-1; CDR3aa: ASRPTGTNIQY
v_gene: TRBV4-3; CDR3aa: ASSQDQGKNQETQY
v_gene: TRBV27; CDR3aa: ASSSAGENSGANVLT
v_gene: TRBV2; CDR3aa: ASLGTGWSQETQY
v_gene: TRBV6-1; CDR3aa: ASSEGVGEVYEQY
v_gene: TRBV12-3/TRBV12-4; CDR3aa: ASSLARQGQY
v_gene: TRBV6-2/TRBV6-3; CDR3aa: ASSFPGPRGDEQF
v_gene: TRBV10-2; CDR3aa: ASSDGPYQPQH
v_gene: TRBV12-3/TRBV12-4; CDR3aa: ASSLTQGGQNIQY
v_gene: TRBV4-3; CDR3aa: ASSQDRVWDFAEQY
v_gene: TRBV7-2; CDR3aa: ASSLAALARTDTQY
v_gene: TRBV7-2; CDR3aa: ASSGQAEGNIQY
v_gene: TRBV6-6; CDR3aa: ASSLSGTASYEQY
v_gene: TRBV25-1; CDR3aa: ASSEGPGAPSEKLF